This T cell receptor (beta chain) was identified during a study of blood T cell repertoires in COVID-19. Study overall: COVID-19 samples from acute and convalescent phases originated in the United States, Italy and Spain. T cells, B-cell-depleted T cells, or PBMCs supplied cDNA or gDNA.

From germline, CDR1 is MNHEY and CDR2 SVGAGI. J lost 8 bases, V lost 5 bases, and 8 bases had no gene match. The CDR3 is 13 amino acids. Profiled with immunoSEQ multiplex PCR; TCRdb holds only in-frame clones, not every one. The repertoire holds a few hundred thousand clones, 85% to 90% seen once, with 3% in the top ten. This receptor was obtained from a man between 60 and 70 years old with acute or convalescent COVID-19. This chain joins TRBV6-5 and TRBJ1-1; 7 bases line up with TRBD1. The specimen was peripheral blood. In nucleotides, the CDR3 is TGTGCCAGCAGTCGAAGACAGGGCTGGGAAGCTTTCTTT. This encodes CASSRRQGWEAFF.